The clone carrying this T cell receptor (beta chain) was counted a single time. This sample stems from a study of control samples from healthy donors and cancer patients. Trimming took 4 bases from V and 5 from J, leaving 17 bases between them. Germline values: CDR1 MNHEY, CDR2 SVGEGT. The length of the CDR3 is 15 residues. Libraries were prepared by immunoSEQ multiplex PCR; TCRdb keeps only in-frame clonotypes and omits some of them. The sample shows approximately 150,000 clones, roughly 89% of them seen only once. Specimen: blood. The chain recombines TRBV6-2 or TRBV6-3 with TRBJ2-5; D tentatively reads TRBD1 or TRBD2 (5 bases each). The TCR sequence derives from a man aged 25-45 years in good health. This CDR3 is CASSSSGALGETQYF. The CDR3 DNA sequence: TGTGCCAGCAGTTCCTCCGGGGCCCTTGGGGAGACCCAGTACTTC.